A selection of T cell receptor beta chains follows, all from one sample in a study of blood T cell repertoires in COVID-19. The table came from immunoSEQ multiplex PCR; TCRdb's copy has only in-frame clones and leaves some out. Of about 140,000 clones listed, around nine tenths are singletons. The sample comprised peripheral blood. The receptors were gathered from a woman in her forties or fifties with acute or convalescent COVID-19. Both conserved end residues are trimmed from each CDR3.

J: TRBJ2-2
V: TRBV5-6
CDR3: ASSLRHRDTGELF

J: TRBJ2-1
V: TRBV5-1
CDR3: ASSLPGLAGGYNEQF

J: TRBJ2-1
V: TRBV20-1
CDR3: SARERAVQF

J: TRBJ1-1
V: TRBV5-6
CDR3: ASSLGGQGYTEAF

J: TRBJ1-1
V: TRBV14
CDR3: ASSLLGVEAF

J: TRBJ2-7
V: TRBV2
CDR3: AGGTGGEQY

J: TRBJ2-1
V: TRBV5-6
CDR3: ASSLGGTGVRSEQF

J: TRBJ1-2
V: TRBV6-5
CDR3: ASGYRGPYGYT

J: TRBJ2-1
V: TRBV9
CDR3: ASSGADYVSVSYNEQF

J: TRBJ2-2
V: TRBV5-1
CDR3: ASSLARQGSTGELF

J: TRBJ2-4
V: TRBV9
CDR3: ASSVTSASPGSIQY

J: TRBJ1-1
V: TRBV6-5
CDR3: ASSYSNRPTNTEAF

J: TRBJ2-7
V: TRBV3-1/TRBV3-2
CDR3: ASSLRDRGSYEQY

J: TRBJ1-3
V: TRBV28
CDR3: ASSLPHHSSGNTIY

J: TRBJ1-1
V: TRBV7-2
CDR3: ASSLEGGLGTEAF

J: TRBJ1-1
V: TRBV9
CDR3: ASSVAAGGNTEAF

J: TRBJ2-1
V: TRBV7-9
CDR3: ASSLVRYNEQF

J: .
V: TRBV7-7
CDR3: ASSHGLAGAHEQF

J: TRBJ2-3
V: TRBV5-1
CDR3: ASTGLAGRTDTQY

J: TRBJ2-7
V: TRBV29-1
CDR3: SVDLSRQGYEQY

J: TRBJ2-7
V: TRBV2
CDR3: ASSEALAGPHEQY

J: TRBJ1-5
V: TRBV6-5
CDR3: ASSLDRGPSQPQH

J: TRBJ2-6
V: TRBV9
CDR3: ASSVGGGRFSGANVLT

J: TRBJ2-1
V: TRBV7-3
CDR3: ASSSAGGRYNEQF

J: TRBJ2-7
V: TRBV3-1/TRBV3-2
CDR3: ASSQGRGSPYEQY

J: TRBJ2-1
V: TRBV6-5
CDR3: ASSYGLAGRNEQF

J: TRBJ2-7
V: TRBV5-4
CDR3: ASSLVAGASYEQY

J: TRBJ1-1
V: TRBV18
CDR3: ASSLQGAWTEAF

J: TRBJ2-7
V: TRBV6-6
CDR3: ASSLNRGVYEQY

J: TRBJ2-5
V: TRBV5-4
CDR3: ASSLGVGALQY

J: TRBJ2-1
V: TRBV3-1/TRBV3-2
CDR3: ASSPTPGQGINEQF

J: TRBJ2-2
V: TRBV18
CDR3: ASSSQGLNTGELF